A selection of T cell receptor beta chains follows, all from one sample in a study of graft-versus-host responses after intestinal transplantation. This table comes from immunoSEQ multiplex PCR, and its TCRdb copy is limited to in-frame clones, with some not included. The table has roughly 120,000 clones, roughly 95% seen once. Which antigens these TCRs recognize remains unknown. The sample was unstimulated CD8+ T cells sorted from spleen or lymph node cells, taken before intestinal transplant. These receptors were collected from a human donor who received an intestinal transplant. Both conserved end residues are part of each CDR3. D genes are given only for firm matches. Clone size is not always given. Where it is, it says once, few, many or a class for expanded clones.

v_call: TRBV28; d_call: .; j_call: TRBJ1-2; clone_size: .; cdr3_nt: TGTGCCAGCAGTTTAGCCCGAGTGGGGGCGCGGGGGTATGGCTACACCTTC; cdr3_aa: CASSLARVGARGYGYTF
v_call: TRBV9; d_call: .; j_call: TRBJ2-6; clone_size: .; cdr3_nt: TGTGCCAGCAGCGTATTTGGGGCCAACGTCCTGACTTTC; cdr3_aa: CASSVFGANVLTF
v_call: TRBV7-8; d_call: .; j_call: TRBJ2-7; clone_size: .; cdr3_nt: TGTGCCAGCAGCTCCGACCCGCTCCCCTACGAGCAGTACTTC; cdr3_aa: CASSSDPLPYEQYF
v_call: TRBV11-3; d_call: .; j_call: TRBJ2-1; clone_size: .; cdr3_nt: TGTGCCAGCAGCTTTCCGGGGAGACCCAATGAGCAGTTCTTC; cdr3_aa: CASSFPGRPNEQFF
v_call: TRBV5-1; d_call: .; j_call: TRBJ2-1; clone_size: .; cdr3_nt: TGCGCCAGCAGCTTTACTAGAGGAAGGGTAGGTGAGCAGTTCTTC; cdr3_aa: CASSFTRGRVGEQFF
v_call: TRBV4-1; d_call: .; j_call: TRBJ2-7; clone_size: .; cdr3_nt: TGCGCCAGCAGCTCCAAATTGCTAGGGGGTTGGTACGAGCAGTACTTC; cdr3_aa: CASSSKLLGGWYEQYF
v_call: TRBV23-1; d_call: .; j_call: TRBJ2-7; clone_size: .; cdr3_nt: TGCGCCAGCAGTCAATCCGGGACGGGATTCTACGAGCAGTACTTC; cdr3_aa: CASSQSGTGFYEQYF
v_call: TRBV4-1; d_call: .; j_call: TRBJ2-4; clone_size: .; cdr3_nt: TGCGCCAGCAGCCACTTGGGTCTTTTCAACATTCAGTACTTC; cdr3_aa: CASSHLGLFNIQYF
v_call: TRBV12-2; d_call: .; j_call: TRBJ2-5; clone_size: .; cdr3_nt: TGTGCAAGTCGCTTAGAAGGCCCCCTGAACCCCGGAAAAGAGACCCAGTACTTC; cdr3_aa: CASRLEGPLNPGKETQYF
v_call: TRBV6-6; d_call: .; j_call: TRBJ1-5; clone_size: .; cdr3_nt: TGTGCCACCATAGGACAAACTAGCAATCAGCCCCAGCATTTT; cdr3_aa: CATIGQTSNQPQHF
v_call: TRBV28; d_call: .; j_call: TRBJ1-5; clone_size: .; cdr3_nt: TGTGCCAGCAGTTTACAGGGGAATAGTCAGCCCCAGCATTTT; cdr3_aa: CASSLQGNSQPQHF
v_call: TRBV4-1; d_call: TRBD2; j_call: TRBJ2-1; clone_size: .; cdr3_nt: TGCGCCAGCAGCCAAGATCCTCCTAGCGGGAGATATAATGAGCAGTTCTTC; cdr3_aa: CASSQDPPSGRYNEQFF
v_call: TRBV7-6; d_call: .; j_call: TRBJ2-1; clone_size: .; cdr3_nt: TGTGCCAGCAGCTTAGAGATTTACAATGAGCAGTTCTTC; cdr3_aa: CASSLEIYNEQFF
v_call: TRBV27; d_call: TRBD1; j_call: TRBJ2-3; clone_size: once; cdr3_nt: TGTGCCAGCAGAAGCGGACAGGGGGGAGATACGCAGTATTTT; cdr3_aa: CASRSGQGGDTQYF
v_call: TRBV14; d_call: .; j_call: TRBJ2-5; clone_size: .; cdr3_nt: TGTGCCAGCAGCCACGGTGAAGAGACCCAGTACTTC; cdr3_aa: CASSHGEETQYF
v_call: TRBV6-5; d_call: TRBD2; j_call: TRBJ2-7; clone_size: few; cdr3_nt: TGTGCCAGCAGTTACAGCGGGGCGGCCGGGTACGAGCAGTACTTC; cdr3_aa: CASSYSGAAGYEQYF
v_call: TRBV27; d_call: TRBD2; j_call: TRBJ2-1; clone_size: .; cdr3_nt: TGTGCCAGCAGCCCCGGGACTAGCGGCTCCTACAATGAGCAGTTCTTC; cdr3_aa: CASSPGTSGSYNEQFF